Listed below are T cell receptor beta chains from one sample, sequenced in a study of shared clonotypes between healthy human individuals. The assay was immunoSEQ multiplex PCR, and TCRdb's table has in-frame clones only and misses some. Of about 2.1 million clones in the sample, around 93% were seen once. The sample was naive CD8+ T cells from PBMCs. The receptors derive from a man aged 18-30 years in good health. Some clones in this sample may be carry-over from other donors' samples. Both conserved end residues are trimmed from each CDR3.

j_call v_call cdr3_aa
TRBJ2-1 TRBV27 ASSLSPPDRIYNEQF
TRBJ1-1 TRBV11-2 ASSLRGQGNTEAF
TRBJ2-7 TRBV13 ASRGRTGDEQY
TRBJ2-2 TRBV4-2 ASSQDPDYRNTGELF
TRBJ1-1 TRBV4-3 ASSQDRNTEAF
TRBJ2-3 TRBV5-1 ASSPNDASWVLGDSATDTQY
TRBJ2-3 TRBV7-9 ASSLTRSGTRDTQY
TRBJ2-1 TRBV18 ASSPRDRGAGEQF
TRBJ2-7 TRBV5-8 ASSPAGRPVYEQY
TRBJ1-1 TRBV28 ASSLISTEWRTEAF
TRBJ1-1 TRBV7-8 ASSPEWAGRVPEGAF
TRBJ1-5 TRBV19 ASSIGTGGYRNQPQH
TRBJ1-2 TRBV27 ASSLTGGTTLNYGYT
TRBJ2-6 TRBV28 ASSLAGEGVSGANVLT
TRBJ2-7 TRBV4-2 ASSQGLADTYEQY
TRBJ2-7 TRBV29-1 SVQTDYEQY
TRBJ2-5 TRBV9 ASSAEETQY
TRBJ2-3 TRBV27 ASSSGGGDTQY
TRBJ2-1 TRBV7-9 ASSPSVQLLDEQF
TRBJ2-2 TRBV7-3 ASSLESRDRGRNTGELF
- TRBV29-1 SVDVDEQY
TRBJ1-5 TRBV27 ASRFIGGNQPQH
TRBJ2-7 TRBV4-1 ASSQAGAYEQY
TRBJ1-1 TRBV5-4 ASRGEGSWTEAF
TRBJ2-7 TRBV19 ASTLTGASYEQY
TRBJ1-2 TRBV19 ASTNMGHGYT
TRBJ1-1 TRBV5-1 ASSPTGAEAF
TRBJ2-5 TRBV18 ASSQTGARETQY
TRBJ2-1 TRBV7-6 ASRSTSNEQF
TRBJ2-7 TRBV7-3 ASSLIYGGEQY
TRBJ2-1 TRBV29-1 SVDDNEQF
TRBJ2-1 TRBV11-2 ASSPSLSYNEQF
TRBJ1-6 TRBV30 AWSVMGSYNSPLH
TRBJ1-1 TRBV7-9 ASSLGRTVAEAF
TRBJ2-7 TRBV7-9 ASSPWGEVPYEQY
TRBJ2-7 TRBV28 ASSTHRGRAYEQY
TRBJ2-7 TRBV7-9 ASSLAGSSYEQY
TRBJ2-7 TRBV4-3 ASSQGSAVNYEQY
TRBJ1-1 TRBV9 ASSASVGLGTEAF
TRBJ2-6 TRBV6-1 ASSDHLGTAGANVLT
TRBJ2-7 TRBV25-1 ASGNSGVALEQY
TRBJ2-7 TRBV11-2 ASSLELAVTYEQY
TRBJ2-7 TRBV27 ASSLSGSGASYEQY
TRBJ1-2 TRBV9 ASSVDFGAHPNYGYT
TRBJ1-1 TRBV23-1 ASSQWIQGGTEAF
TRBJ1-4 TRBV15 ATSRGGATNEKLF
TRBJ2-7 TRBV19 ASSMSRQASYEQY
TRBJ1-2 TRBV6-6 ASSFSPSYGYT
TRBJ2-1 TRBV27 ASTLVEQF
TRBJ2-1 TRBV6-4 ASSAAGTGLYNEQF
TRBJ2-7 TRBV28 ASSSGEIYEQY
TRBJ2-7 TRBV10-3 AISVDRASYEQY